The T cell receptor beta chain described here comes from a study of blood T cell repertoires in COVID-19. Turning to the study itself: Italy, Spain and the United States were the sources of the convalescent and acute COVID-19 samples.

Per the original methods: Estimation of nucleated cell counts relied on the amplification of reference gene primers. Data came from immunoSEQ multiplex PCR; TCRdb stores just in-frame clones and leaves some out. V, J and clone size are taken as reported in that table, and D and trimming were inferred from the DNA itself. The profile covers roughly 410,000 clones, with about 90% appearing a single time and approximately 1.2% taken by the ten largest. The CDR3 consists of 13 residues. With 3 bases removed from V and 6 bases from J, the gap between germline ends came to 11 bases. Germline CDR1 and CDR2: MDHEN and SYDVKM.

The rearrangement uses TRBV28 and TRBJ1-2; D might be TRBD1 (5 bases). This TCR was recovered from a man aged 40-50 years with acute or convalescent COVID-19. The specimen sequenced was peripheral blood. CDR3 coding DNA: TGTGCCAGCAGTTTTCGGACATTCGATGGCTACACCTTC. It is translated as CASSFRTFDGYTF.